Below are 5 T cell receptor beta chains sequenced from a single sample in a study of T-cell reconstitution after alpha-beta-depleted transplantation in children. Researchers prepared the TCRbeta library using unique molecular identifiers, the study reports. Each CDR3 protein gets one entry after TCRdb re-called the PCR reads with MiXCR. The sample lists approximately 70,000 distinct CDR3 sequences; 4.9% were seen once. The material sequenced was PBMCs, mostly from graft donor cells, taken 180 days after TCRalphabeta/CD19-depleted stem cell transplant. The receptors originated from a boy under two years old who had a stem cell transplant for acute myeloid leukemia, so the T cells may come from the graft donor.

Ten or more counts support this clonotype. Here the CDR3 reads CSASPRQGWRTDTQYF. For the CDR3, the DNA is TGCAGTGCTAGCCCAAGACAGGGGTGGAGGACAGATACGCAGTATTTT. The chain links TRBV20-1 to TRBJ2-3; 8 bases line up with TRBD1. The CDR3 sequence is 16 residues long. The germline CDR1 and CDR2 sequences are DFQATT and SNEGSKA (reference sequence). V was clipped by 3 bases and J by 3 bases; unmatched bases: 11.

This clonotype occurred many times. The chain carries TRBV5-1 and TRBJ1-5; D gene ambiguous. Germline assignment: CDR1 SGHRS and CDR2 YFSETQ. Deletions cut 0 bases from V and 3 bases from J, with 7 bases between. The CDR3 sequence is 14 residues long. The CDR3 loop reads CASSLGLPNQPQHF. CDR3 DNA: TGCGCCAGCAGCTTGGGACTGCCCAATCAGCCCCAGCATTTT.

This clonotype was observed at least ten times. The CDR3 loop reads CASRRTFLDSYEQYV. DNA for the CDR3: TGTGCCAGCAGGAGGACTTTTCTCGACTCCTACGAGCAGTACGTC. The rearrangement joins TRBV28 to TRBJ2-7; the D gene is possibly TRBD2 (5 bases). Trimming removed 6 bases at V and 0 bases at J, with 15 bases between. Germline CDR1 MDHEN, CDR2 SYDVKM. The CDR3 runs to 15 residues.

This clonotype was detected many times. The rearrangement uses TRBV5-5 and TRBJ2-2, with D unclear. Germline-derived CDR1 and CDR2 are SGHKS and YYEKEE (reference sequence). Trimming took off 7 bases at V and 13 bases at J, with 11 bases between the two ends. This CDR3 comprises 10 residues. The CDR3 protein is CASRGSGLFF. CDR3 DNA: TGTGCCAGCCGCGGTTCAGGGCTGTTTTTT.

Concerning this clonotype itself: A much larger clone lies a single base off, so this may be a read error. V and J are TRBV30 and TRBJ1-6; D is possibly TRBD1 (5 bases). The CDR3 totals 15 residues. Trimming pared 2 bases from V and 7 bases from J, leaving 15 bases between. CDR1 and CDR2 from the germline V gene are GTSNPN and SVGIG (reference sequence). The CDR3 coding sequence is TGTGCCTGGAGTCTCCCAGGGAGTTTGAATTCACCCCTCCACTTT. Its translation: CAWSLPGSLNSPLHF.